Following are 13 T cell receptor beta chains from one sample sequenced in a study of blood T cells in healthy people across ages. A J-beta primer mix and a sample-barcoded 5' primer were used in a second PCR of about 6 to 12 cycles. TCRdb used MiXCR to reprocess the 5' RACE reads, holding one entry per CDR3 protein. Here the sample spans 600,000 to 800,000 distinct CDR3 sequences, roughly 21% being singletons. Specimen: blood. The receptors derive from a man in his 70s in good health.

This clonotype was seen at least ten times. This rearrangement joins TRBV24-1 to TRBJ2-1; D perhaps matches TRBD1 (5 bases). V lost 4 bases and J lost 6, with 12 bases in between. CDR1 KGHDR and CDR2 SFDVKD come from the germline V gene. The CDR3 loop spans 14 amino acids. CDR3 residues: CATSDSLDSNEQFF. CDR3 nucleotide sequence: TGTGCCACCAGTGACTCTCTAGACAGCAATGAGCAGTTCTTC.

As to this clonotype: At one of its ends the junction is not consistent with the germline gene, which may arise from a read error. V is TRBV20-1 and J is TRBJ1-5, with 7 bases aligning to TRBD1. Germline values: CDR1 DFQATT, CDR2 SNEGSKA (reference sequence). The CDR3 runs 17 residues. The CDR3: CSAREGQPKRGNQPQHF. CDR3 nucleotide sequence: TGCAGTGCTAGAGAGGGACAGCCCAAAAGGGGCAATCAGCCCCAGCATTTC.

This clonotype showed up just a few times. This chain uses TRBV25-1 with TRBJ2-2; 7 nucleotides line up with TRBD1. V lost 6 bases, J lost 1 base, and 8 bases stayed unmatched. From germline, CDR1 is MGHDK and CDR2 SYGVNS. This CDR3 has 16 residues. This chain's CDR3 is CASRAPGQKNTGELFF. The CDR3 nucleotides read TGTGCCAGCAGGGCGCCGGGACAGAAGAACACCGGGGAGCTGTTTTTT.

The V and J genes are TRBV5-1 and TRBJ1-1, with TRBD1 as a possible D gene (5 bases). The CDR3 spans 15 residues. Per the germline V gene, CDR1 is SGHRS and CDR2 is YFSETQ. Trimming cost V 4 bases and J 1 base, with 14 bases left between them. The CDR3 protein is CASSPGPTPNTEAFF. In nucleotides, the CDR3 is TGCGCCAGCAGCCCGGGACCCACCCCGAACACTGAAGCTTTCTTT. Combining the CDR3 with reference TRBV5-1 and TRBJ1-1 gives the whole variable domain KAGVTQTPRYLIKTRGQQVTLSCSPISGHRSVSWYQQTPGQGLQFLFEYFSETQRNKGNFPGRFSGRQFSNSRSEMNVSTLELGDSALYLCASSPGPTPNTEAFFGQGTRLTVV.

A few counts support this clonotype. The chain couples TRBV28 to TRBJ2-3; D is unclear. Trimming removed 4 bases from V and 7 bases from J, with 9 bases in between. Looked up from germline, CDR1 is MDHEN and CDR2 is SYDVKM. CDR3 length: 12 residues. The CDR3 sequence is CASSSRSYTQYF. The CDR3 DNA reads as TGTGCCAGCAGTTCACGGTCGTATACGCAGTATTTT.

This rearrangement joins TRBV7-2 to TRBJ2-5; D possibly matches TRBD1 or TRBD2 (6 bases each). This CDR3 has 15 residues. The ends were cut back, 2 bases at V and 1 base at J, with 11 bases in the middle. Per germline, CDR1 SGHTA and CDR2 FQGNSA. This CDR3 is CASSLFRGPQETQYF. The CDR3 coding sequence is TGTGCCAGCAGCTTATTCCGGGGGCCCCAAGAGACCCAGTACTTC. The variable domain in full, completed from reference TRBV7-2 and TRBJ2-5, reads GAGVSQSPSNKVTEKGKDVELRCDPISGHTALYWYRQSLGQGLEFLIYFQGNSAPDKSGLPSDRFSAERTGGSVSTLTIQRTQQEDSAVYLCASSLFRGPQETQYFGPGTRLLVL.

V usage is TRBV2 and J usage is TRBJ2-1; maybe TRBD2 (6 bases). The CDR3 totals 13 residues. The germline gives CDR1 SNHLY, CDR2 FYNNEI. DNA of the CDR3: TGTGCTACAGTATTGGGGGGAGGCAATGAGCAGTTCTTC. Encoded protein: CATVLGGGNEQFF.

The chain joins TRBV2 to TRBJ1-6; D is ambiguous. CDR1 and CDR2 from the germline V gene are SNHLY and FYNNEI. Trimming shortened V by 6 bases and J by 0 bases, and 12 bases separated the two germline ends. This CDR3 has 16 residues. The CDR3 is CASRLEGSSYNSPLHF. The CDR3 DNA sequence: TGTGCCAGCAGGTTGGAAGGGAGCTCCTATAATTCACCCCTCCACTTT. Supplemented by reference TRBV2 and TRBJ1-6, the full variable domain reads EPEVTQTPSHQVTQMGQEVILRCVPISNHLYFYWYRQILGQKVEFLVSFYNNEISEKSEIFDDQFSVERPDGSNFTLKIRSTKLEDSAMYFCASRLEGSSYNSPLHFGNGTRLTVT.

V gene TRBV27 combines with J gene TRBJ2-1; TRBD2 matches at 13 bases. The end of the DNA is better explained by TRBJ2-7, so the J call may be wrong. CDR3 length: 14 amino acids. Germline CDR1 MNHEY, CDR2 SMNVEV (reference sequence). This CDR3 reads CASSLTSGRHEQYF. CDR3 in DNA: TGTGCCAGCAGTCTGACTAGCGGGAGGCACGAGCAGTACTTC.

In DNA form, the CDR3 reads TGTGCCAGCAGTTTATCTAGTTGGGGGAACGGGGAGCTGTTTTTT. Translating gives CASSLSSWGNGELFF. The chain has TRBV28 and TRBJ2-2; D possibly matches TRBD1 or TRBD2 (5 bases each). CDR1 MDHEN and CDR2 SYDVKM come from the germline V gene. The V gene lost 1 base and the J gene lost 7 bases, with 13 bases spanning the gap. The CDR3 runs to 15 residues.

The sample holds a few counts of this clonotype. The chain is built from TRBV4-2 and TRBJ2-7; the match to TRBD2 covers 10 bases. Germline V gene data show CDR1 as LGHNA and CDR2 as YNFKEQ. The CDR3 spans 15 residues. Losses at the gene ends were 3 bases for V and 6 bases for J; bases not matched to a gene: 8. The CDR3 protein is CASSQEAGGPIEQYF. CDR3 in DNA: TGTGCCAGCAGCCAGGAAGCGGGAGGGCCGATCGAGCAGTACTTC.

This clonotype was detected only a few times. The chain links TRBV9 to TRBJ2-3; D is perhaps TRBD1 (5 bases). CDR3 length equals 14 residues. The germline gives CDR1 SGDLS, CDR2 YYNGEE. The V and J ends lost 0 bases and 4 bases respectively, with 9 bases between them. For the CDR3, the DNA is TGTGCCAGCAGCGTAGAACAGGACGCAGATACGCAGTATTTT. Translated: CASSVEQDADTQYF.

The chain carries TRBV5-1 and TRBJ2-7; possible D gene TRBD2, 6 bases. CDR3 length equals 19 residues. The germline V and J ends were trimmed by 1 base and 0 bases, with 23 bases remaining between them. The V gene's germline CDR1 is SGHRS and CDR2 YFSETQ. The CDR3 bases are TGCGCCAGCAGCTTGTTCATAGGGAGGTCTAGCGACAGCTCCTACGAGCAGTACTTC. Translating gives CASSLFIGRSSDSSYEQYF.